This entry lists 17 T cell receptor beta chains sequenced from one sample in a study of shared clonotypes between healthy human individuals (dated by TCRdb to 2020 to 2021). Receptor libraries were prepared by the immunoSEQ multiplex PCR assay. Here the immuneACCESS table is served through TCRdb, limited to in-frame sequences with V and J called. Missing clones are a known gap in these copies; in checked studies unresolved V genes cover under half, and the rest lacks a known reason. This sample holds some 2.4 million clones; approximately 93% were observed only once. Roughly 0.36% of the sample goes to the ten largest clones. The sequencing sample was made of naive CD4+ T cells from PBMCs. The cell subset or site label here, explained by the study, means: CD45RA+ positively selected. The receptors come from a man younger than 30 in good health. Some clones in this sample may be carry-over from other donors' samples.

CDR3 region: CASVGLAGIQETQYF. DNA for the CDR3: TGTGCCAGCGTCGGGCTAGCGGGAATTCAAGAGACCCAGTACTTC. This rearrangement joins TRBV2 to TRBJ2-5; 9 nucleotides line up with TRBD2. The junction had 9 bases not matched to a gene; V was cut back by 8 bases and J by 2 bases. Germline V gene data show CDR1 as SNHLY and CDR2 as FYNNEI. The CDR3 runs 15 residues.

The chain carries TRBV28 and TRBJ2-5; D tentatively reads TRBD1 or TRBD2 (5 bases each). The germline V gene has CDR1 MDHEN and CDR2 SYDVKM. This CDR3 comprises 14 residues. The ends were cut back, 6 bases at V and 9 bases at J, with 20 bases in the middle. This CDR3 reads CASRPGGPQGAQYF. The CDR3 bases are TGTGCCAGCAGACCTGGGGGACCGCAAGGAGCCCAGTACTTC.

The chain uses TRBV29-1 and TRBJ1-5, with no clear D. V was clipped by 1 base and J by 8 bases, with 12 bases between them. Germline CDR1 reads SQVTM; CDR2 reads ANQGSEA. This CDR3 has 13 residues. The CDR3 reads CSVEVSGGEPQHF. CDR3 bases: TGCAGCGTTGAAGTTTCCGGTGGCGAGCCCCAGCATTTT.

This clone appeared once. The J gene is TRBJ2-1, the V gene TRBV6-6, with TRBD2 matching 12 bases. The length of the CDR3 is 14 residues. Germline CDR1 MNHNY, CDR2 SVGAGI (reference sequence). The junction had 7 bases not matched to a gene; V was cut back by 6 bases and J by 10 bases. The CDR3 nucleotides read TGTGCCAGCAGAAGACTAGCGGGAGTAAACGAGCAGTTCTTC. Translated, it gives CASRRLAGVNEQFF.

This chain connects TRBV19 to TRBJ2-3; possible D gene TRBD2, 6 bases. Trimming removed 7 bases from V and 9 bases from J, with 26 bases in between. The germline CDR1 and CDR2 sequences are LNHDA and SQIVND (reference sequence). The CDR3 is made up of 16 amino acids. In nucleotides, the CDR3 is TGTGCCAGTACCCCATTGGCGGGGACCCTAAGTTCCACGCAGTATTTT. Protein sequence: CASTPLAGTLSSTQYF.

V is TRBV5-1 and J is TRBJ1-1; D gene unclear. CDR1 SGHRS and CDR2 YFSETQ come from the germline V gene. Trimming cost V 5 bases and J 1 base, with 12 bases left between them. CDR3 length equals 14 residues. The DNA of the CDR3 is TGCGCCAGCAGATCTTCAGGACCGAACACTGAAGCTTTCTTT. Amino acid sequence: CASRSSGPNTEAFF.

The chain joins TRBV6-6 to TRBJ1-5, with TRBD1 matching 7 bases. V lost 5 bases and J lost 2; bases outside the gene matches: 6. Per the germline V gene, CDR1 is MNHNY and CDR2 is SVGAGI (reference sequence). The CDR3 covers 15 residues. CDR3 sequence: CASSDRVYRNQPQHF. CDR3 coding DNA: TGTGCCAGCAGTGACAGGGTATATCGCAATCAGCCCCAGCATTTT.

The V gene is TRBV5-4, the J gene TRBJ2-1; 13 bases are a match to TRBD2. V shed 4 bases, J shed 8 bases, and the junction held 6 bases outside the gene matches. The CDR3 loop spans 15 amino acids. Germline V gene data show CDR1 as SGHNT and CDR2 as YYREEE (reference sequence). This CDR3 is CASSRTSGRFDEQFF. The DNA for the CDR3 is TGTGCCAGCAGCCGGACTAGCGGGAGATTTGATGAGCAGTTCTTC.

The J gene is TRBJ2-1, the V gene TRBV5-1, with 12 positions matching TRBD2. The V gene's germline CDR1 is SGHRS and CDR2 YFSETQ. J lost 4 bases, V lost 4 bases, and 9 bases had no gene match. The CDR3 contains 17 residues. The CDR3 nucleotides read TGCGCCAGCAGCCCCGGGAGACTAGCGGGAGTTTACAATGAGCAGTTCTTC. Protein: CASSPGRLAGVYNEQFF.

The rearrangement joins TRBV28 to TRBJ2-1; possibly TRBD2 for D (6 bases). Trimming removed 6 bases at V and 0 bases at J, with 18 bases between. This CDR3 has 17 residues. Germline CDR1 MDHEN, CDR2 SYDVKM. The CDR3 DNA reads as TGTGCCAGCAGCGAGTCCCCGGGGGAGGCCTCCTACAATGAGCAGTTCTTC. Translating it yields CASSESPGEASYNEQFF.

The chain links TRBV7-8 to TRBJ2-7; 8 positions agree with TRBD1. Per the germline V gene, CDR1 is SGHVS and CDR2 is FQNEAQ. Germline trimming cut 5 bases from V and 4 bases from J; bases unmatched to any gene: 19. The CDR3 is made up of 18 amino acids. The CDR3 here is CASSDTIKPGQAYYEQYF. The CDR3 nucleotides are TGTGCCAGCAGCGACACAATAAAACCGGGACAGGCGTATTACGAGCAGTACTTC. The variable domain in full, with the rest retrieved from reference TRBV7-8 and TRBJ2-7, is GAGVSQSPRYKVAKRGQDVALRCDPISGHVSLFWYQQALGQGPEFLTYFQNEAQLDKSGLPSDRFFAERPEGSVSTLKIQRTQQEDSAVYLCASSDTIKPGQAYYEQYFGPGTRLTVT.

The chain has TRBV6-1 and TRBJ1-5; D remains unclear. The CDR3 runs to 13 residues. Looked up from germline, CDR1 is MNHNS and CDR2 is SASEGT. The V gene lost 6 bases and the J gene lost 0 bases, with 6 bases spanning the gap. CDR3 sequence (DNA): TGTGCCAGCAGGACACATAGCAATCAGCCCCAGCATTTT. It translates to CASRTHSNQPQHF.

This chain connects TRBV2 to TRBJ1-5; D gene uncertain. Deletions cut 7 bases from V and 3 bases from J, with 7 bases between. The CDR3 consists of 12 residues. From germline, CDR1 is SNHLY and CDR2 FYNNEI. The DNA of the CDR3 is TGTGCCAGCAATCAGGACAATCAGCCCCAGCATTTT. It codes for CASNQDNQPQHF.

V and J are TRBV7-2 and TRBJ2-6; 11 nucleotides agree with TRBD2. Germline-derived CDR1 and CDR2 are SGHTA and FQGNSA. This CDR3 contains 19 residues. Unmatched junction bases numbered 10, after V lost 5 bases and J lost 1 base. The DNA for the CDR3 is TGTGCCAGCAGCCTGGTAGCGGGAGGGCCAGGTTCTGGGGCCAACGTCCTGACTTTC. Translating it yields CASSLVAGGPGSGANVLTF.

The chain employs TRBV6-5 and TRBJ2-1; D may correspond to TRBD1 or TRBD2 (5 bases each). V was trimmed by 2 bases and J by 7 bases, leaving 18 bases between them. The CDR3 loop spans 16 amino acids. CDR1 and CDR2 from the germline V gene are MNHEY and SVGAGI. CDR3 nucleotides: TGTGCCAGCAGTTACCACACAACTATAGAGGGGAATGAGCAGTTCTTC. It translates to CASSYHTTIEGNEQFF.

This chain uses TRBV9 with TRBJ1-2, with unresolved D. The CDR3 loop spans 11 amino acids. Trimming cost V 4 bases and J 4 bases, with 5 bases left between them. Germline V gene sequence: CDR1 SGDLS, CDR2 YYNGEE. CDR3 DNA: TGTGCCAGCAGCCGCGGCTATGGCTACACCTTC. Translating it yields CASSRGYGYTF.

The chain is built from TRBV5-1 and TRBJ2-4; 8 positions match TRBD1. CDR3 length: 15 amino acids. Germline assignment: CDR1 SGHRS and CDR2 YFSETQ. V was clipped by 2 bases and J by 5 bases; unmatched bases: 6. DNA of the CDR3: TGCGCCAGCAGCTTAGGATCGGACAGGGAAAACATTCAGTACTTC. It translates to CASSLGSDRENIQYF.